The clone carrying this T cell receptor (beta chain) came up once. Authors' methods: How many nucleated cells were present was estimated from reference gene primer amplification. The repertoire was sequenced with immunoSEQ multiplex PCR; TCRdb's copy has only in-frame clones and lacks some. V and J calls and clone size are given by that table; D and trimming were obtained from the DNA. The sample lists hundreds of thousands of clones, 75% to 85% occurring once. The CDR3 spans 16 residues. The V segment lost 5 bases and the J segment 0 bases; nucleotides outside the gene matches: 6. Germline V lookup: CDR1 LNHDA, CDR2 SQIVND (reference sequence). These data are taken from a study of blood T cell repertoires in COVID-19. Whole-study context: There were acute and convalescent COVID-19 samples, and they came from the United States, Italy and Spain. The analysed material was cDNA or gDNA that came from T cells, B-cell-depleted T cells, or PBMCs.

The chain has TRBV19 and TRBJ2-4, with 8 bases aligning to TRBD1. Sequenced: peripheral blood. This receptor was taken from a woman between 65 and 79 years old with acute or convalescent COVID-19. As DNA, the CDR3 is TGTGCCAGTAGTGGTACAGGGGGGCTAGCCAAAAACATTCAGTACTTC. This codes for CASSGTGGLAKNIQYF.